This T cell receptor (beta chain) was found in a study of blood T cell repertoires in COVID-19. Study overall: Collection of acute and convalescent COVID-19 samples took place in the United States, Italy and Spain. The cDNA or gDNA used as material had been derived from T cells, B-cell-depleted T cells, or PBMCs.

As originally analysed: Amplification of reference gene primers was used by the study to estimate nucleated cell counts. Profiled with immunoSEQ multiplex PCR; TCRdb holds only in-frame clones, not every one. V and J calls and clone size follow that table, whereas D and trimming were derived from the DNA. The sample has some 150,000 clones, roughly 83% seen once. In germline, CDR1 is KGHDR, CDR2 SFDVKD. The CDR3 consists of 15 residues. Losses at the gene ends were 6 bases for V and 7 bases for J; bases not matched to a gene: 9. The origin of this receptor is a woman aged 55 to 70 with acute or convalescent COVID-19. The sample comprised peripheral blood. V and J are TRBV24-1 and TRBJ2-3; 10 bases fit TRBD1. In DNA form, the CDR3 reads TGTGCCACCAGTCCCCCGACAGGGGGCATGTATACGCAGTATTTT. Amino acids: CATSPPTGGMYTQYF.